The rows below give T cell receptor beta chains drawn from one sample of a study of OX40 agonist ivuxolimab in advanced cancers. Libraries were prepared by immunoSEQ multiplex PCR; TCRdb keeps only in-frame clonotypes and omits some of them. The table lists more than 50,000 clones, approximately 84% of them singletons. The sample in question was CD4+ or CD8+ T cells sorted from blood, obtained in a trial of the OX40 agonist ivuxolimab. The receptor set was obtained from an adult with an advanced solid tumor such as melanoma, head and neck, liver or kidney cancer. Both conserved end residues are part of each CDR3. D genes are given only for firm matches. Expanded clones get a size class; other rows say once, few or many, or leave the size out.

d_gene	v_gene	abundance	j_gene	CDR3nt	CDR3aa
.	TRBV4-1	.	TRBJ1-1	TGCGCCAGCAGCCAAAGGGGGGGATGGAACACTGAAGCTTTCTTT	CASSQRGGWNTEAFF
.	TRBV19	.	TRBJ2-3	TGTGCCAGTAGTCCAGGGACTCCTGCAGGAGATACGCAGTATTTT	CASSPGTPAGDTQYF
TRBD1	TRBV25-1	.	TRBJ2-2	TGTGCCAGCAGTGATCGAGGGGGCCTGGGTGCCGGGGAGCTGTTTTTT	CASSDRGGLGAGELFF
.	TRBV27	.	TRBJ2-1	TGTGCCAGCAGAGGCGGAGGGCCGGGAAATGAGCAGTTCTTC	CASRGGGPGNEQFF
.	TRBV7-9	once	TRBJ2-2	TGTGCCAGCAGCTTAGTATTCACCGGGGAGCTGTTTTTT	CASSLVFTGELFF
TRBD1	TRBV7-3	medium-sized	TRBJ2-7	TGTGCCAGCAGCGAGAACCACAGGGGAGTGCAGTACTTC	CASSENHRGVQYF
.	TRBV6-1	.	TRBJ2-7	TGTGCCAGCAGTGAGTCTGGGTACGAGCAGTACTTC	CASSESGYEQYF
.	TRBV4-2	.	TRBJ2-1	TGTGCCAGCAGCCTACTAGGAGGGGCCAATGAGCAGTTCTTC	CASSLLGGANEQFF
.	TRBV5-6	.	TRBJ2-1	TGTGCCAGCAGCTTGGGTGTGACTTACACCTACAATGAGCAGTTCTTC	CASSLGVTYTYNEQFF
TRBD2	TRBV6-1	.	TRBJ2-7	TGTGCCAGCAGTGAACTAAGCGGGAGCTCCTACGAGCAGTACTTC	CASSELSGSSYEQYF
.	TRBV7-2	.	TRBJ2-7	TGTGCCAGCAGCTTGGGAGCGGACTACGAGCAGTACTTC	CASSLGADYEQYF
.	TRBV11-2	.	TRBJ2-3	TGTGCCAGCAGCTTATGGCAGGCCTCAGATACGCAGTATTTT	CASSLWQASDTQYF
.	TRBV5-4	.	TRBJ1-6	TGTGCCAGCGGAACGGACAGCGGGAATTCACCCCTCCACTTT	CASGTDSGNSPLHF
TRBD1	TRBV13	.	TRBJ1-2	TGTGCCAGCAGCTCCCTCAGGGGGGGCTACACCTTC	CASSSLRGGYTF
.	TRBV27	.	TRBJ2-1	TGTGCCAGCCGCAGGGGGGCGAAATATGAGCAGTTCTTC	CASRRGAKYEQFF
.	TRBV21-1	.	TRBJ2-5	TGTGCCAGCAGCTCACCCTCGGGAGTATGGGAGACCCAGTACTTC	CASSSPSGVWETQYF
.	TRBV9	few	TRBJ1-1	TGTGCCAGCAGCGTGGGGTTATACACTGAAGCTTTCTTT	CASSVGLYTEAFF
TRBD1	TRBV28	.	TRBJ1-1	TGTGCCAGCAGCCGGATGACAGGGGGCCGCACTGAAGCTTTCTTT	CASSRMTGGRTEAFF
.	TRBV27	.	TRBJ2-7	TGTGCCAGCAGTTTATCGAAAGGCCTTCACTACGAGCAGTACTTC	CASSLSKGLHYEQYF
.	TRBV2	.	TRBJ1-5	TGTGCCAGCAGTGAATGGGCAGGGGCTGCGGGGCAGCCCCAGCATTTT	CASSEWAGAAGQPQHF
.	TRBV2	.	TRBJ2-7	TGTGCCAGCAGTGAAGTCGGGCCGGGAGTTCGGGAGCAGTACTTC	CASSEVGPGVREQYF
.	TRBV28	.	TRBJ2-7	TGTGCCAGCAGTTCCGCCTCGACGGGATGGGAGCAGTACTTC	CASSSASTGWEQYF
.	TRBV5-1	.	TRBJ2-1	TGCGCCAGCAGCTTGGATCCCAGCTCCTACAATGAGCAGTTCTTC	CASSLDPSSYNEQFF
TRBD1	TRBV7-3	few	TRBJ1-2	TGTGCCAGCAGCCCCGATGGACAGGGCAGGGGTGGCTACACCTTC	CASSPDGQGRGGYTF
TRBD2	TRBV11-2	.	TRBJ2-6	TGTGCCAGCAGCTTCCCGGGGAGGGCCTCTGGGGCCAACGTCCTGACTTTC	CASSFPGRASGANVLTF
.	TRBV19	.	TRBJ2-2	TGTGCCAGTAGTATAGGTATCACCGGGGAGCTGTTTTTT	CASSIGITGELFF
TRBD2	TRBV6-5	once	TRBJ2-3	TGTGCCAGCAGTTACGGGACTAGCGGGGAAACGCAGTATTTT	CASSYGTSGETQYF
TRBD1	TRBV7-2	once	TRBJ1-6	TGTGCCAGCAGCTTAAGATGGACAGGGGATTCACCCCTCCACTTT	CASSLRWTGDSPLHF
.	TRBV11-2	.	TRBJ2-1	TGTGCCAGCACCGGAGTGAGTGGGGACAATGAGCAGTTCTTC	CASTGVSGDNEQFF
TRBD1	TRBV5-6	.	TRBJ2-7	TGTGCCAGCAGCTTGGCCCCCGACAGGGCCTACGAGCAGTACTTC	CASSLAPDRAYEQYF
TRBD2	TRBV7-9	.	TRBJ2-1	TGTGCCGGCACAATGGCTAGCGGAGACAATGAGCAGTTCTTC	CAGTMASGDNEQFF
.	TRBV4-3	.	TRBJ2-7	TGCGCCAGCAGCCAAGATGTGGGGCCAAGCTCCTACGAGCAGTACTTC	CASSQDVGPSSYEQYF
.	TRBV27	.	TRBJ1-1	TGTGCCAGCACTAGTGGGAACACTGAAGCTTTCTTT	CASTSGNTEAFF
TRBD2	TRBV10-1	few	TRBJ2-7	TGCGCCAGCAGTTCCAGCGGGAGGTTCAACGAGCAGTACTTC	CASSSSGRFNEQYF
.	TRBV5-1	.	TRBJ2-3	TGCGCCAGCTCCCTGGGGGCAGATACGCAGTATTTT	CASSLGADTQYF
TRBD2	TRBV5-4	medium-sized	TRBJ2-3	TGTGCCAGCAGCCCACTAGCGGGAGGTGCCACAGATACGCAGTATTTT	CASSPLAGGATDTQYF
.	TRBV5-4	once	TRBJ2-1	TGTGCCAGCAGCTCACTCCTATCAGGAACTCCCACCTACAATGAGCAGTTCTTC	CASSSLLSGTPTYNEQFF
.	TRBV11-2	.	TRBJ2-5	TGTGCCAGCAGCTTATCCCCTGGGAGGCAAGAGACCCAGTACTTC	CASSLSPGRQETQYF
.	TRBV27	once	TRBJ2-2	TGTGCCAGCAGTTTATCGAGGACTGGCGGGAACACCGGGGAGCTGTTTTTT	CASSLSRTGGNTGELFF
TRBD2	TRBV18	.	TRBJ2-5	TGTGCCAGCTCACCCCGGACTAGCGGAATCGGTGAGACCCAGTACTTC	CASSPRTSGIGETQYF
TRBD2	TRBV2	.	TRBJ2-7	TGTGCCAGCAACACCCCGGGACTAGCGGGAGGTTTCTCCTACGAGCAGTACTTC	CASNTPGLAGGFSYEQYF
TRBD2	TRBV27	.	TRBJ2-1	TGTGCCAGCAGTCCAAGCGGGGGGGCCTACAATGAGCAGTTCTTC	CASSPSGGAYNEQFF
.	TRBV7-9	.	TRBJ1-2	TGTGCCAGCAGCTACCGGGATTTGGATGGCTACACCTTC	CASSYRDLDGYTF
.	TRBV30	.	TRBJ2-1	TGTGCCTGGAGTGTAACCCTTACTAGGGGGCAGTTCTTC	CAWSVTLTRGQFF